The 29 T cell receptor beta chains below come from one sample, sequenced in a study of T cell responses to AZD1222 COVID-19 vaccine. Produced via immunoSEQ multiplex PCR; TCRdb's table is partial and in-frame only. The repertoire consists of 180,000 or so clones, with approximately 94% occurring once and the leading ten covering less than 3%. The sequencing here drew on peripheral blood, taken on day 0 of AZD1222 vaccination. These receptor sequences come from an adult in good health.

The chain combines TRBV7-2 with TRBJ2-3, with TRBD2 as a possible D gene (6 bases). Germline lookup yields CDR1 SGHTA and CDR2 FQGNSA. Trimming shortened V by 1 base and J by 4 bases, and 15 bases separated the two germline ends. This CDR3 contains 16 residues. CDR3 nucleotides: TGTGCCAGCAGCTTAGGAGGCGGGGTACGTCCAGATACGCAGTATTTT. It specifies CASSLGGGVRPDTQYF. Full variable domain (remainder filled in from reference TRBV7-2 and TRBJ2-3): GAGVSQSPSNKVTEKGKDVELRCDPISGHTALYWYRQSLGQGLEFLIYFQGNSAPDKSGLPSDRFSAERTGGSVSTLTIQRTQQEDSAVYLCASSLGGGVRPDTQYFGPGTRLTVL.

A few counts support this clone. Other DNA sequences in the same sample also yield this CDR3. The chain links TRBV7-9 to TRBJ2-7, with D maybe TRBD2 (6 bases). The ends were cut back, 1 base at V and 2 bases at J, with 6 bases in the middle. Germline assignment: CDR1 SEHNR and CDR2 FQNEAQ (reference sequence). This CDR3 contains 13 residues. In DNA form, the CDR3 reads TGTGCCAGCAGCTTAGGGACTACCTACGAGCAGTACTTC. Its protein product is CASSLGTTYEQYF. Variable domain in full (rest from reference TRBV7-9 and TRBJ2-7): DTGVSQNPRHKITKRGQNVTFRCDPISEHNRLYWYRQTLGQGPEFLTYFQNEAQLEKSRLLSDRFSAERPKGSFSTLEIQRTEQGDSAMYLCASSLGTTYEQYFGPGTRLTVT.

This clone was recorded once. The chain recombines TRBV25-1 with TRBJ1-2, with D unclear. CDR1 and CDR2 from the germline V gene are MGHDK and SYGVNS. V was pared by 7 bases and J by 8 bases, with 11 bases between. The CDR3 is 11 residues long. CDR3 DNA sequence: TGTGCCAGCACGGCAGGCTGGGGCTACACCTTC. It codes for CASTAGWGYTF.

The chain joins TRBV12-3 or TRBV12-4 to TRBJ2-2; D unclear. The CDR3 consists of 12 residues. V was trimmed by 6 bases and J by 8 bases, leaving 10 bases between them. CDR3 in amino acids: CASSPWVGELFF. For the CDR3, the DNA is TGTGCCAGCAGCCCTTGGGTGGGGGAGCTGTTTTTT.

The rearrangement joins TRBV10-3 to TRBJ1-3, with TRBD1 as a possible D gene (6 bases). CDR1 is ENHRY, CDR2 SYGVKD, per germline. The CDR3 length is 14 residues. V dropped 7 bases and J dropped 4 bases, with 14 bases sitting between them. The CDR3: CAINNQGSGNTIYF. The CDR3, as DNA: TGTGCCATCAATAATCAGGGGTCGGGAAACACCATATATTTT.

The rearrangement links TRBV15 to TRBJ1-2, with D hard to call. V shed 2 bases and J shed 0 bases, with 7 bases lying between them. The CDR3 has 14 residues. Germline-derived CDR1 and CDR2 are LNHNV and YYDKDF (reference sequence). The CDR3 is CATSRPVPNYGYTF. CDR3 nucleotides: TGTGCCACCAGCAGACCCGTCCCTAACTATGGCTACACCTTC.

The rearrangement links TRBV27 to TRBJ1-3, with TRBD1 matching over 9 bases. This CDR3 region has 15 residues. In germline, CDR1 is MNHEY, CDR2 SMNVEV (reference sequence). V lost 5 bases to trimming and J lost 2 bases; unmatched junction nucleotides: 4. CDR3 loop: CASSEDRGTGNTIYF. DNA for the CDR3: TGTGCCAGCAGTGAAGACAGGGGGACTGGAAACACCATATATTTT.

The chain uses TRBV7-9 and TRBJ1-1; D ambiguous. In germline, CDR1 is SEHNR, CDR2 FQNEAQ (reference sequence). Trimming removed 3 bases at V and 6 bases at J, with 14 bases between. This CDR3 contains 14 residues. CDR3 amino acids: CASSLGGDLAEAFF. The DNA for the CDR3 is TGTGCCAGCAGCTTGGGTGGTGACCTTGCTGAAGCTTTCTTT. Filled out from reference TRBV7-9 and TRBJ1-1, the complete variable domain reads DTGVSQNPRHKITKRGQNVTFRCDPISEHNRLYWYRQTLGQGPEFLTYFQNEAQLEKSRLLSDRFSAERPKGSFSTLEIQRTEQGDSAMYLCASSLGGDLAEAFFGQGTRLTVV.

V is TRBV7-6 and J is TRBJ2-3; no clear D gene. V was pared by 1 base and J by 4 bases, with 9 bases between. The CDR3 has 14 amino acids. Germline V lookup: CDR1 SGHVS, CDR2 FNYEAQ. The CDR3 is CASSLVGSPDTQYF. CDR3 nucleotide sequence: TGTGCCAGCAGCTTAGTGGGGTCCCCAGATACGCAGTATTTT.

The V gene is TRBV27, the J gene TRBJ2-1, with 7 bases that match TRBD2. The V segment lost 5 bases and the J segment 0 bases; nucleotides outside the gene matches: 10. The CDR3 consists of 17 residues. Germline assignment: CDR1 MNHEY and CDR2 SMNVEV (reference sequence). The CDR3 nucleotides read TGTGCCAGCAGTCCGACTGAACTAGCGCACTCCTACAATGAGCAGTTCTTC. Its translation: CASSPTELAHSYNEQFF.

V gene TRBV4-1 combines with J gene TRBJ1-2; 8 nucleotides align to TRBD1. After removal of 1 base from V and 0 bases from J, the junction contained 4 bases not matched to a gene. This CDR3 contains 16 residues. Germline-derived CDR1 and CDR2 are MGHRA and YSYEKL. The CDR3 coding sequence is TGCGCCAGCAGCCAAGTCGCACAGGGGGCTAACTATGGCTACACCTTC. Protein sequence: CASSQVAQGANYGYTF.

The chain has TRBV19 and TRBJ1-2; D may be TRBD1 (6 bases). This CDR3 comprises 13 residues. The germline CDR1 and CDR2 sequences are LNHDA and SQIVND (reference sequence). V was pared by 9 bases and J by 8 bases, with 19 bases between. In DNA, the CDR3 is TGTGCCAGCTGGGATTTCACAGGGAGCGGCTACACCTTC. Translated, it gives CASWDFTGSGYTF.

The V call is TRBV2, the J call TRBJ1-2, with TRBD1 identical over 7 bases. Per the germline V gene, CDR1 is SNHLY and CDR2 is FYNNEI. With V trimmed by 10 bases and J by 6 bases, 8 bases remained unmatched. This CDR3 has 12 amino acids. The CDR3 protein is CANQTGSDGYTF. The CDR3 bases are TGTGCCAACCAGACAGGGTCGGATGGCTACACCTTC.

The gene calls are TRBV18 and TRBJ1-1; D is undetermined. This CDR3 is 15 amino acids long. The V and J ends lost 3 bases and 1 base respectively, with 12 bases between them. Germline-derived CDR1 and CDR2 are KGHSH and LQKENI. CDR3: CASSPGVASNTEAFF. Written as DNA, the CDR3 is TGTGCCAGCTCACCTGGAGTAGCCTCGAACACTGAAGCTTTCTTT.

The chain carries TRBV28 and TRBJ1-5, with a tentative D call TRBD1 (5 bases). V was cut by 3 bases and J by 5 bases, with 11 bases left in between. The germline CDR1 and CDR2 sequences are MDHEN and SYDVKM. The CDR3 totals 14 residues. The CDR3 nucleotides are TGTGCCAGCAGTTTCCTAGGAGGGGATCAGCCCCAGCATTTT. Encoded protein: CASSFLGGDQPQHF.

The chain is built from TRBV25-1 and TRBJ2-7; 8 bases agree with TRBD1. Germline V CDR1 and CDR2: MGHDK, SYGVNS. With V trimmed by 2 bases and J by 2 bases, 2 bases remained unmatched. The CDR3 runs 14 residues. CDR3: CASSEEQGAYEQYF. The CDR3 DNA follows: TGTGCCAGCAGTGAAGAACAGGGGGCCTACGAGCAGTACTTC.

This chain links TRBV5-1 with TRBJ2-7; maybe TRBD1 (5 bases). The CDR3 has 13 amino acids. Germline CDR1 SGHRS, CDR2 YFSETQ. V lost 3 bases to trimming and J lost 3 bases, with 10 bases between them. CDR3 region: CASSYDSFYEQYF. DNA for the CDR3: TGCGCCAGCAGCTACGACAGCTTCTACGAGCAGTACTTC.

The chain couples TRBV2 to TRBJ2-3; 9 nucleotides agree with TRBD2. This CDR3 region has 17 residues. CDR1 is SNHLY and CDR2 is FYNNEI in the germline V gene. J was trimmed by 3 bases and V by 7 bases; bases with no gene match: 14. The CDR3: CASIGASGIFGTDTQYF. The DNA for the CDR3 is TGTGCCAGCATTGGTGCTAGCGGGATTTTTGGGACAGATACGCAGTATTTT.

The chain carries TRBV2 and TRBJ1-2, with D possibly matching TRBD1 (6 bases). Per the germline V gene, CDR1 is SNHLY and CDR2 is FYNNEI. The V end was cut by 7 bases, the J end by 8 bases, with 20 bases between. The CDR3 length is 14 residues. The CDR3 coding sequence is TGTGCCAGCAAACTGGACAGCCAAACGGGAGGCTACACCTTC. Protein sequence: CASKLDSQTGGYTF. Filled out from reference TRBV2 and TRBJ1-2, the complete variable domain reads EPEVTQTPSHQVTQMGQEVILRCVPISNHLYFYWYRQILGQKVEFLVSFYNNEISEKSEIFDDQFSVERPDGSNFTLKIRSTKLEDSAMYFCASKLDSQTGGYTFGSGTRLTVV.

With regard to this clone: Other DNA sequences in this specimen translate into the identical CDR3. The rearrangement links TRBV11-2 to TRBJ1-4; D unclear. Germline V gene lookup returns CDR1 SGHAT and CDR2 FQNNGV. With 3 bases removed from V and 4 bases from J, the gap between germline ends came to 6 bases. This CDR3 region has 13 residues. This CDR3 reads CASSLTVNEKLFF. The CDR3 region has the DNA TGTGCCAGCAGCTTGACGGTTAATGAAAAACTGTTTTTT.

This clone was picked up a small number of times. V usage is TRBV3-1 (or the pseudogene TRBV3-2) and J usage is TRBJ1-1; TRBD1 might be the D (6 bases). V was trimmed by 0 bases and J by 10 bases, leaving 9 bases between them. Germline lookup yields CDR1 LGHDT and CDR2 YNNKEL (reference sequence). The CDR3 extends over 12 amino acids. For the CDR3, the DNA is TGTGCCAGCAGCCAAGAAAGGGGGGGAGCTTTCTTT. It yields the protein CASSQERGGAFF.

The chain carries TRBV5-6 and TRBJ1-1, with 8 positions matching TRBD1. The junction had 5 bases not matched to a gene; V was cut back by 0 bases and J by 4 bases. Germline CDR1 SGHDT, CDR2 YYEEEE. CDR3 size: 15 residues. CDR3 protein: CASSLGGQVGTEAFF. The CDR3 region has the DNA TGTGCCAGCAGCTTGGGGGGACAGGTGGGCACTGAAGCTTTCTTT.

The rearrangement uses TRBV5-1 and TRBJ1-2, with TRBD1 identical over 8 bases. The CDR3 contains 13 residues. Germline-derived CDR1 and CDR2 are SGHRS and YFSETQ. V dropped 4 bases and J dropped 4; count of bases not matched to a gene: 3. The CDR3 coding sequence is TGCGCCAGCAGCCCCGGACAGGGCTATGGCTACACCTTC. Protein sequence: CASSPGQGYGYTF. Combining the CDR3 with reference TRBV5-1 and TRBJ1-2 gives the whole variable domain KAGVTQTPRYLIKTRGQQVTLSCSPISGHRSVSWYQQTPGQGLQFLFEYFSETQRNKGNFPGRFSGRQFSNSRSEMNVSTLELGDSALYLCASSPGQGYGYTFGSGTRLTVV.

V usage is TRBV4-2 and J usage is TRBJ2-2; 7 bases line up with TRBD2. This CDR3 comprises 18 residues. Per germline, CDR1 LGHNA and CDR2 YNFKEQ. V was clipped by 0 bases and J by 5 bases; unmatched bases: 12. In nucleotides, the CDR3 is TGTGCCAGCAGCCAAGAAGGGGCTTCTAGCGGCCTTACCGGGGAGCTGTTTTTT. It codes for CASSQEGASSGLTGELFF.

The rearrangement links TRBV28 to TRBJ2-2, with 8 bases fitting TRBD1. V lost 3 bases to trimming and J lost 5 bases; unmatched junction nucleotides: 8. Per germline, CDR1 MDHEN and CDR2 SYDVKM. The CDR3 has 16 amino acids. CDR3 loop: CASSFSGQGLTGELFF. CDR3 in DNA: TGTGCCAGCAGTTTTTCCGGACAGGGTCTTACCGGGGAGCTGTTTTTT.

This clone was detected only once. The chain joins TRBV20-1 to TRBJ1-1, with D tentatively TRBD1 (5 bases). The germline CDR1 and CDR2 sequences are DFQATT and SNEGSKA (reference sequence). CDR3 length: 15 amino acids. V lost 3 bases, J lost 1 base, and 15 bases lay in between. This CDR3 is CSASAGVTQNTEAFF. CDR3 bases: TGCAGTGCTAGTGCGGGGGTCACACAGAACACTGAAGCTTTCTTT.

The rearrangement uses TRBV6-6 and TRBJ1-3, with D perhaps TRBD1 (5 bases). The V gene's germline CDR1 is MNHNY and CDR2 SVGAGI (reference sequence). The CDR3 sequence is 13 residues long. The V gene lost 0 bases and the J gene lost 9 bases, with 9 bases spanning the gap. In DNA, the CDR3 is TGTGCCAGCAGTTACTCCCAGGGCGGCACCATATATTTT. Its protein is CASSYSQGGTIYF.

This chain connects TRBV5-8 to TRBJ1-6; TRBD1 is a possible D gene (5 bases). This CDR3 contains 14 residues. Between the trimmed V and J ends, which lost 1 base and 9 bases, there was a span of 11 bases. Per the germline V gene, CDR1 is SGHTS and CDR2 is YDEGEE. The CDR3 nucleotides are TGTGCCAGCAGCTTGCGGGGGTTTCGTTCACCCCTCCACTTT. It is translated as CASSLRGFRSPLHF.

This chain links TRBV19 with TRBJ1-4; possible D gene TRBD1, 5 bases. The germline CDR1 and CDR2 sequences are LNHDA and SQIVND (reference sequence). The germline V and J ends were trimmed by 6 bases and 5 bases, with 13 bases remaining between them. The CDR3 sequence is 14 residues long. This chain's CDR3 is CASRGQGRNEKLFF. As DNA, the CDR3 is TGTGCCAGTAGGGGGCAAGGGAGGAATGAAAAACTGTTTTTT.